Listed below are T cell receptor beta chains from one sample, sequenced in a study of response to subunit inactivated influenza vaccine. TCRdb recomputed calls from the RT-PCR reads with MiXCR, one row per CDR3 protein. The sample shows about 480,000 distinct CDR3 sequences, 25% of them seen only once. Sequenced here: CD4+ T cells sorted from PBMCs, sampled around 5 days after vaccination. These receptors originate from a middle-aged man who received an inactivated influenza vaccine. The CDR3 runs from the conserved cysteine through the conserved F or W. A D gene is named only where the DNA matches it firmly. The size of a clone is reported for some rows only, either as once, few or many, or as a class for expanded clones.

clone_size: many; j_call: TRBJ2-3; v_call: TRBV12-3/TRBV12-4; d_call: TRBD1; cdr3_aa: CASSATQGMRPDTQYF
clone_size: NA; j_call: TRBJ2-5; v_call: TRBV20-1; d_call: NA; cdr3_aa: CSARDPRGNLRETQYF
clone_size: NA; j_call: TRBJ2-7; v_call: TRBV7-2; d_call: TRBD1; cdr3_aa: CASSYIRGQYEQYF
clone_size: NA; j_call: TRBJ2-2; v_call: TRBV6-2/TRBV6-3; d_call: TRBD2; cdr3_aa: CASRGSSGGENTGELFF
clone_size: NA; j_call: TRBJ2-3; v_call: TRBV7-2; d_call: NA; cdr3_aa: CASSFVGRTDTQYF
clone_size: NA; j_call: TRBJ2-3; v_call: TRBV29-1; d_call: NA; cdr3_aa: CSVEFDSTDTQYF
clone_size: NA; j_call: TRBJ2-6; v_call: TRBV6-2/TRBV6-3; d_call: NA; cdr3_aa: CASRVGGSGANVLTF
clone_size: NA; j_call: TRBJ2-7; v_call: TRBV20-1; d_call: NA; cdr3_aa: CSARRLGDEQYF
clone_size: NA; j_call: TRBJ1-1; v_call: TRBV28; d_call: NA; cdr3_aa: CAGGGPSREAFF
clone_size: once; j_call: TRBJ1-1; v_call: TRBV20-1; d_call: NA; cdr3_aa: CRAVQTNTEAFF
clone_size: NA; j_call: TRBJ2-2; v_call: TRBV6-1; d_call: TRBD2; cdr3_aa: CASRGLAGYTGELFF
clone_size: few; j_call: TRBJ2-1; v_call: TRBV10-1; d_call: NA; cdr3_aa: CASSESEVDPQFF
clone_size: NA; j_call: TRBJ2-7; v_call: TRBV29-1; d_call: TRBD2; cdr3_aa: CSVASGRYEQYF
clone_size: few; j_call: TRBJ2-7; v_call: TRBV2; d_call: NA; cdr3_aa: CASSQLNTIEQYF
clone_size: NA; j_call: TRBJ2-1; v_call: TRBV2; d_call: NA; cdr3_aa: CASNWRGYNEQFF
clone_size: NA; j_call: TRBJ2-3; v_call: TRBV15; d_call: NA; cdr3_aa: CATSSSKREFTDTQYF
clone_size: few; j_call: TRBJ2-5; v_call: TRBV5-1; d_call: TRBD2; cdr3_aa: CASSLSGTSGVGTQYF
clone_size: few; j_call: TRBJ2-3; v_call: TRBV6-1; d_call: NA; cdr3_aa: CASSSGYSSTDTQYF
clone_size: NA; j_call: TRBJ2-3; v_call: TRBV5-6; d_call: NA; cdr3_aa: CASSLGLSCSSTDTQYF
clone_size: NA; j_call: TRBJ1-5; v_call: TRBV6-5; d_call: NA; cdr3_aa: CASSYNNNQPQHF
clone_size: few; j_call: TRBJ2-7; v_call: TRBV4-2; d_call: TRBD2; cdr3_aa: CASSQGGRGYEQYF
clone_size: NA; j_call: TRBJ2-1; v_call: TRBV12-3/TRBV12-4; d_call: NA; cdr3_aa: CASTPWSNEQFF
clone_size: NA; j_call: TRBJ2-5; v_call: TRBV10-3; d_call: NA; cdr3_aa: CAIGRGETQYF
clone_size: few; j_call: TRBJ2-4; v_call: TRBV7-2; d_call: NA; cdr3_aa: CASSRTGAKNIQYF
clone_size: NA; j_call: TRBJ2-1; v_call: TRBV20-1; d_call: TRBD2; cdr3_aa: CSATGLAGSSSYNEQFF
clone_size: NA; j_call: TRBJ1-2; v_call: TRBV7-9; d_call: TRBD1; cdr3_aa: CASSLENGQGAGYGYTF
clone_size: NA; j_call: TRBJ1-4; v_call: TRBV6-1; d_call: NA; cdr3_aa: CATRGGWANEKLFF
clone_size: NA; j_call: TRBJ2-7; v_call: TRBV7-2; d_call: NA; cdr3_aa: CASSRSRVAVSSYEQYF
clone_size: NA; j_call: TRBJ1-1; v_call: TRBV10-3; d_call: NA; cdr3_aa: CAISFDRNTEAFF
clone_size: few; j_call: TRBJ2-3; v_call: TRBV12-3/TRBV12-4; d_call: NA; cdr3_aa: CASRDSFSTDTQYF
clone_size: NA; j_call: TRBJ2-7; v_call: TRBV5-1; d_call: TRBD2; cdr3_aa: CASSLLTSGLPYEQYF
clone_size: few; j_call: TRBJ1-4; v_call: TRBV12-3/TRBV12-4; d_call: NA; cdr3_aa: CASRQELGMELFF
clone_size: many; j_call: TRBJ2-7; v_call: TRBV29-1; d_call: NA; cdr3_aa: CSVGGPYEQYF
clone_size: few; j_call: TRBJ2-5; v_call: TRBV7-9; d_call: NA; cdr3_aa: CASSLMGQGETQYF
clone_size: NA; j_call: TRBJ2-1; v_call: TRBV6-2/TRBV6-3; d_call: TRBD1; cdr3_aa: CASSYPLQGAITFPSYNEQFF
clone_size: few; j_call: TRBJ2-5; v_call: TRBV7-9; d_call: TRBD1; cdr3_aa: CASSHGQGVGNQETQYF
clone_size: NA; j_call: TRBJ2-5; v_call: TRBV2; d_call: NA; cdr3_aa: CASSPPNRLVETQYF
clone_size: NA; j_call: TRBJ2-1; v_call: TRBV30; d_call: TRBD2; cdr3_aa: CAWTSGPYNEQFF
clone_size: few; j_call: TRBJ1-2; v_call: TRBV2; d_call: NA; cdr3_aa: CASSEGAEYYGYTF
clone_size: few; j_call: TRBJ2-1; v_call: TRBV12-3/TRBV12-4; d_call: NA; cdr3_aa: CASSQTGQYKEFF
clone_size: NA; j_call: TRBJ2-1; v_call: TRBV6-1; d_call: TRBD2; cdr3_aa: CANGRDLYNEQFF
clone_size: NA; j_call: TRBJ1-4; v_call: TRBV29-1; d_call: NA; cdr3_aa: CSVGPPPIF
clone_size: NA; j_call: TRBJ2-5; v_call: TRBV7-9; d_call: NA; cdr3_aa: CASSREEETQYF
clone_size: few; j_call: TRBJ2-4; v_call: TRBV12-3/TRBV12-4; d_call: NA; cdr3_aa: CASSPLGQGKNIQYF
clone_size: once; j_call: TRBJ2-3; v_call: TRBV14; d_call: NA; cdr3_aa: CASSRFRDTQYF
clone_size: NA; j_call: TRBJ1-5; v_call: TRBV12-3/TRBV12-4; d_call: TRBD1; cdr3_aa: CASSRRQGDQPQHF
clone_size: few; j_call: TRBJ2-1; v_call: TRBV3-1; d_call: TRBD2; cdr3_aa: CASSPSRAAGRIYNEQFF
clone_size: few; j_call: TRBJ2-3; v_call: TRBV29-1; d_call: TRBD2; cdr3_aa: CSVERGGRADTQYF
clone_size: NA; j_call: TRBJ2-1; v_call: TRBV7-9; d_call: NA; cdr3_aa: CATLGSIHNEQFF
clone_size: NA; j_call: TRBJ2-3; v_call: TRBV12-3/TRBV12-4; d_call: NA; cdr3_aa: CASSPDRTYTQYF
clone_size: few; j_call: TRBJ2-7; v_call: TRBV7-2; d_call: NA; cdr3_aa: CASSPSGLPSYEQYF
clone_size: many; j_call: TRBJ2-2; v_call: TRBV5-1; d_call: NA; cdr3_aa: CASSALPQDGTGELFF
clone_size: NA; j_call: TRBJ1-1; v_call: TRBV7-2; d_call: NA; cdr3_aa: CASSSRLLNTEAFF